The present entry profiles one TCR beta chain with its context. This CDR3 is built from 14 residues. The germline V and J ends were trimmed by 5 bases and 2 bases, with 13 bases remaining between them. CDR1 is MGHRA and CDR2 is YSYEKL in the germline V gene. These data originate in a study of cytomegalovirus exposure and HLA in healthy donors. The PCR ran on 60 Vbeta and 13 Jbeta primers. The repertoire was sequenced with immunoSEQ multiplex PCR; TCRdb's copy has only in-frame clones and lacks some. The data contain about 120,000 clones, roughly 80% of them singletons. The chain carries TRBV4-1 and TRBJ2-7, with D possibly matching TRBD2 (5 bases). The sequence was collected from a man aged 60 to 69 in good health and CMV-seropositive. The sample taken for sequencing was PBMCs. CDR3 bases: TGCGCCAGCAGCAACGGACGGGATACCTACGAGCAGTACTTC. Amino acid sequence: CASSNGRDTYEQYF.